Listed here are 2 T cell receptor beta chains from one sample, sequenced in a study of identical twins. One entry per CDR3 protein, called by TCRdb with MiXCR from the 5' RACE reads. The sample carries around 670,000 distinct CDR3 sequences, over 5% recorded once. The sample comprised naive T cells sorted from blood. The receptors come from a man aged 18 to 35 in good health.

This chain joins TRBV7-3 and TRBJ2-1; 11 nucleotides agree with TRBD2. The CDR3 consists of 16 residues. With 5 bases clipped from V and 4 bases from J, the junction kept 7 bases outside the gene matches. Germline lookup yields CDR1 SGHTA and CDR2 FQGTGA. The CDR3 is CASSAAGTSGYNEQFF. The CDR3 region has the DNA TGTGCCAGCAGCGCCGCCGGGACTAGCGGTTACAATGAGCAGTTCTTC.

The chain combines TRBV7-9 with TRBJ2-7; D remains ambiguous. This CDR3 has 12 amino acids. Germline V gene lookup returns CDR1 SEHNR and CDR2 FQNEAQ (reference sequence). Trimming left V 11 bases short and J 2 bases short, with 13 bases between. CDR3: CASARAPYEQYV. For the CDR3, the DNA is TGTGCCTCCGCCCGGGCCCCCTACGAGCAGTACGTC.